Listed here are 31 T cell receptor beta chains from one sample, sequenced in a study of blood T cell repertoires in COVID-19. The repertoire was sequenced with immunoSEQ multiplex PCR; TCRdb's copy has only in-frame clones and lacks some. The sample holds hundreds of thousands of clones, roughly 86% seen once. The sequenced sample was peripheral blood. Source of these receptors: a human donor in a cohort sampled during active COVID-19.

This sequence joins TRBV9 and TRBJ1-1; D remains unclear. CDR1 and CDR2 (germline): SGDLS, YYNGEE. The CDR3 sequence is 14 residues long. Trimming took 4 bases from V and 5 from J, leaving 15 bases between them. CDR3 in amino acids: CASSYGPGGTEAFF. CDR3 in DNA: TGTGCCAGCAGCTACGGTCCGGGAGGGACTGAAGCTTTCTTT.

The V call is TRBV30, the J call TRBJ2-1, with a weak D call TRBD1 (5 bases). The CDR3 consists of 11 residues. V was trimmed by 1 base and J by 8 bases, leaving 6 bases between them. In germline, CDR1 is GTSNPN, CDR2 SVGIG (reference sequence). The DNA for the CDR3 is TGTGCCTGGAGTGAGGGGTATGAGCAGTTCTTC. Translating it yields CAWSEGYEQFF. The full variable domain, completed using reference TRBV30 and TRBJ2-1, is SQTIHQWPATLVQPVGSPLSLECTVEGTSNPNLYWYRQAAGRGLQLLFYSVGIGQISSEVPQNLSASRPQDRQFILSSKKLLLSDSGFYLCAWSEGYEQFFGPGTRLTVL.

V is TRBV5-4 and J is TRBJ2-1; TRBD2 aligns across 13 bases. Trimming removed 2 bases from V and 5 bases from J; junction bases left unmatched: 1. The germline gives CDR1 SGHNT, CDR2 YYREEE (reference sequence). The CDR3 spans 15 residues. The CDR3 loop is CASSLLAGGDNEQFF. DNA of the CDR3: TGTGCCAGCAGCTTACTAGCGGGAGGGGACAATGAGCAGTTCTTC. The full variable domain, completed using reference TRBV5-4 and TRBJ2-1, is ETGVTQSPTHLIKTRGQQVTLRCSSQSGHNTVSWYQQALGQGPQFIFQYYREEENGRGNFPPRFSGLQFPNYSSELNVNALELDDSALYLCASSLLAGGDNEQFFGPGTRLTVL.

CDR3 sequence: CASSPRSLSNQPQHF. CDR3 DNA: TGTGCCAGCAGCCCCCGGAGTCTTAGCAATCAGCCCCAGCATTTT. The genes are TRBV7-2 and TRBJ1-5; no firm D call. V lost 5 bases to trimming and J lost 0 bases, with 11 bases between them. CDR1 is SGHTA and CDR2 is FQGNSA in the germline V gene. The CDR3 is 15 residues long. Full variable domain (remainder filled in from reference TRBV7-2 and TRBJ1-5): GAGVSQSPSNKVTEKGKDVELRCDPISGHTALYWYRQSLGQGLEFLIYFQGNSAPDKSGLPSDRFSAERTGGSVSTLTIQRTQQEDSAVYLCASSPRSLSNQPQHFGDGTRLSIL.

The rearrangement links TRBV5-6 to TRBJ1-1, with 8 bases matching TRBD1. CDR3 length: 14 amino acids. In germline, CDR1 is SGHDT, CDR2 YYEEEE. V dropped 4 bases and J dropped 4; count of bases not matched to a gene: 6. CDR3 in amino acids: CASSAWTGPTEAFF. The CDR3, as DNA: TGTGCCAGCAGCGCATGGACAGGGCCCACTGAAGCTTTCTTT.

This sequence joins TRBV6-5 and TRBJ1-1; tentatively, D is TRBD1 (5 bases). Trimming stripped 5 bases from V and 1 base from J, with 8 bases between. The CDR3 has 13 amino acids. From germline, CDR1 is MNHEY and CDR2 SVGAGI. CDR3 coding DNA: TGTGCCAGCAGTAACGGACAGAACACTGAAGCTTTCTTT. The encoded protein is CASSNGQNTEAFF.

This chain uses TRBV4-3 with TRBJ1-1; D ambiguous. V was shortened by 0 bases and J by 1 base, with 3 bases between the two germline ends. The CDR3 has 13 amino acids. Germline V gene data show CDR1 as LGHNA and CDR2 as YSLEER. As DNA, the CDR3 is TGCGCCAGCAGCCAAGATAGGAACACTGAAGCTTTCTTT. As protein: CASSQDRNTEAFF.

This rearrangement joins TRBV6-4 to TRBJ2-7, with 10 bases that match TRBD2. Per the germline V gene, CDR1 is MRHNA and CDR2 is SNTAGT. Trimming at V came to 9 bases and at J to 4 bases, leaving 9 bases not matched to a gene. The CDR3 has 14 residues. The CDR3 here is CARPPGLAEYEQYF. Here the CDR3 DNA reads TGTGCCAGACCTCCTGGACTAGCGGAATACGAGCAGTACTTC.

There are a few counts of this clone. The rearrangement uses TRBV4-3 and TRBJ1-2; D ambiguous. This CDR3 region has 12 residues. Germline V gene data show CDR1 as LGHNA and CDR2 as YSLEER. Trimming removed 4 bases at V and 6 bases at J, with 9 bases between. Here the CDR3 reads CASSPDWDGYTF. CDR3 bases: TGCGCCAGCAGCCCTGACTGGGATGGCTACACCTTC.

V is TRBV4-3 and J is TRBJ1-2, with TRBD1 as a possible D gene (5 bases). From germline, CDR1 is LGHNA and CDR2 YSLEER. This CDR3 has 15 residues. V was trimmed by 3 bases and J by 4 bases, leaving 15 bases between them. CDR3 DNA sequence: TGCGCCAGCAGCCACGAAGGAGTCAGGGCCTATGGCTACACCTTC. This gives the protein CASSHEGVRAYGYTF.

The rearrangement links TRBV19 to TRBJ2-6; D is undetermined. The CDR3 has 18 amino acids. With 5 bases removed from V and 2 bases from J, the gap between germline ends came to 19 bases. CDR1 and CDR2 from the germline V gene are LNHDA and SQIVND (reference sequence). This chain's CDR3 is CASSAQSTRVTGANVLTF. The DNA of the CDR3 is TGTGCCAGTAGTGCCCAGTCGACCCGGGTTACTGGGGCCAACGTCCTGACTTTC.

V usage is TRBV5-1 and J usage is TRBJ2-7; TRBD1 aligns across 9 bases. The CDR3 totals 14 residues. The trim removed 2 bases at V and 7 bases at J, leaving 7 bases unmatched. Looked up from germline, CDR1 is SGHRS and CDR2 is YFSETQ. CDR3 nucleotides: TGCGCCAGCAGCTTCGGACAGGGGATGCGGGAGCAGTACTTC. It yields the protein CASSFGQGMREQYF.

The V call is TRBV10-3, the J call TRBJ1-3; D unclear. CDR1 ENHRY and CDR2 SYGVKD come from the germline V gene. V lost 6 bases to trimming and J lost 4 bases, with 7 bases between them. The CDR3 consists of 12 residues. The DNA for the CDR3 is TGTGCCATCAGCCCCGAGGGAAACACCATATATTTT. Protein product: CAISPEGNTIYF.

The V call is TRBV9, the J call TRBJ2-2, with TRBD2 identical over 9 bases. Trimming removed 4 bases from V and 3 bases from J; junction bases left unmatched: 10. CDR1 is SGDLS and CDR2 is YYNGEE in the germline V gene. This CDR3 comprises 17 residues. The CDR3 protein is CASSPLRGGRDTGELFF. The CDR3 DNA reads TGTGCCAGCAGCCCCTTGCGGGGGGGCCGGGACACCGGGGAGCTGTTTTTT.

This clone has just one count. The V gene is TRBV25-1, the J gene TRBJ1-1, with D possibly matching TRBD1 (6 bases). V lost 8 bases and J lost 5, with 21 bases in between. The CDR3 sequence is 15 residues long. The germline gives CDR1 MGHDK, CDR2 SYGVNS. The CDR3 sequence: CASLSLGGGWTEAFF. CDR3 in DNA: TGTGCCAGCTTGAGTCTAGGGGGGGGATGGACTGAAGCTTTCTTT.

The rearrangement uses TRBV7-2 and TRBJ2-7, with D tentatively TRBD2 (6 bases). The CDR3 runs to 15 residues. V was shortened by 2 bases and J by 3 bases, with 14 bases between the two germline ends. CDR1 is SGHTA and CDR2 is FQGNSA in the germline V gene. Here the CDR3 reads CASSLSGDLVYEQYF. DNA for the CDR3: TGTGCCAGCAGCTTATCGGGAGATCTAGTCTACGAGCAGTACTTC.

The chain recombines TRBV11-2 with TRBJ1-1; TRBD1 matches at 11 bases. V shed 5 bases, J shed 2 bases, and the junction held 7 bases outside the gene matches. Germline-derived CDR1 and CDR2 are SGHAT and FQNNGV. The CDR3 consists of 16 residues. CDR3 bases: TGTGCCAGCAGCCAAACTCGGACAGGGGGCAACACTGAAGCTTTCTTT. Translation gives CASSQTRTGGNTEAFF.

The chain couples TRBV19 to TRBJ1-5; TRBD1 agrees at 10 bases. The CDR3 loop spans 14 amino acids. CDR1 is LNHDA and CDR2 is SQIVND in the germline V gene (reference sequence). V lost 6 bases and J lost 6; bases outside the gene matches: 5. CDR3 nucleotides: TGTGCCAGTAGGGCGGACAGGGGGGTTCAGCCCCAGCATTTT. Encoded protein: CASRADRGVQPQHF.

This chain links TRBV27 with TRBJ1-5; 7 bases map to TRBD1. CDR1 is MNHEY and CDR2 is SMNVEV in the germline V gene (reference sequence). V lost 6 bases and J lost 9; bases outside the gene matches: 20. This CDR3 comprises 17 residues. The CDR3 spells CASRHSALRGQRTPQHF. In nucleotides, the CDR3 is TGTGCCAGCAGACATTCGGCCCTTCGGGGACAGAGAACGCCCCAGCATTTT.

The chain is built from TRBV29-1 and TRBJ2-5; TRBD1 agrees at 9 bases. This CDR3 region has 13 residues. Trimming cost V 4 bases and J 4 bases; bases outside gene matches: 4. CDR1 is SQVTM, CDR2 ANQGSEA, per germline. CDR3 amino acids: CSVGETGGETQYF. CDR3 DNA: TGCAGCGTTGGAGAGACAGGGGGAGAGACCCAGTACTTC.

This clone occurred once. The chain uses TRBV18 and TRBJ1-3; the D is unclear. The V end was cut by 4 bases, the J end by 4 bases, with 8 bases between. The CDR3 is 13 amino acids. Per the germline V gene, CDR1 is KGHSH and CDR2 is LQKENI. The DNA for the CDR3 is TGTGCCAGCTCACTTGACAAGGGAAACACCATATATTTT. Translating it yields CASSLDKGNTIYF.

The rearrangement uses TRBV5-1 and TRBJ1-2; 7 bases agree with TRBD1. Germline V gene lookup returns CDR1 SGHRS and CDR2 YFSETQ. Trimming at V came to 4 bases and at J to 2 bases, leaving 11 bases not matched to a gene. This CDR3 spans 16 amino acids. CDR3 amino acids: CASSPGTASRNYGYTF. The CDR3, as DNA: TGCGCCAGCAGCCCCGGGACAGCCTCTAGGAACTATGGCTACACCTTC.

The chain links TRBV11-2 to TRBJ2-5; TRBD2 aligns across 8 bases. Per the germline V gene, CDR1 is SGHAT and CDR2 is FQNNGV. J was trimmed by 7 bases and V by 3 bases; bases with no gene match: 16. The CDR3 length is 17 residues. The CDR3 loop is CASSFGDLAGGTRTQYF. The CDR3 DNA sequence: TGTGCCAGCAGCTTTGGAGATCTGGCGGGAGGCACCCGGACCCAGTACTTC. Full variable domain (missing parts from reference TRBV11-2 and TRBJ2-5): EAGVAQSPRYKIIEKRQSVAFWCNPISGHATLYWYQQILGQGPKLLIQFQNNGVVDDSQLPKDRFSAERLKGVDSTLKIQPAKLEDSAVYLCASSFGDLAGGTRTQYFGPGTRLLVL.

The rearrangement uses TRBV27 and TRBJ2-2; 9 bases fit TRBD1. CDR1 is MNHEY and CDR2 is SMNVEV in the germline V gene (reference sequence). V lost 4 bases, J lost 6 bases, and 15 bases stayed unmatched. The CDR3 totals 18 residues. CDR3 protein: CASSSPGDRVYVPGELFF. As DNA, the CDR3 is TGTGCCAGCAGTTCCCCAGGGGACAGGGTTTATGTGCCCGGGGAGCTGTTTTTT.

The chain carries TRBV7-2 and TRBJ2-1; 9 bases are a match to TRBD1. This CDR3 contains 13 residues. V was clipped by 5 bases and J by 9 bases; unmatched bases: 5. Germline V lookup: CDR1 SGHTA, CDR2 FQGNSA. CDR3 sequence: CASSPQGAGEQFF. CDR3 DNA sequence: TGTGCCAGCAGCCCACAGGGGGCGGGTGAGCAGTTCTTC.

This chain uses TRBV18 with TRBJ1-2, with a possible D match to TRBD1 (6 bases). This CDR3 contains 15 residues. Deletions cut 2 bases from V and 6 bases from J, with 16 bases between. Germline V gene sequence: CDR1 KGHSH, CDR2 LQKENI. The CDR3 coding sequence is TGTGCCAGCTCACCAAATGAGCAGGGGAAGAATGGCTACACCTTC. This codes for CASSPNEQGKNGYTF.

J is TRBJ1-3 and V is TRBV9; possibly TRBD1 for D (5 bases). There are 15 residues in the CDR3. V shed 3 bases and J shed 0 bases, with 10 bases lying between them. The germline V gene encodes CDR1 SGDLS and CDR2 YYNGEE. This CDR3 reads CASSERQSSGNTIYF. Here the CDR3 DNA reads TGTGCCAGCAGCGAACGACAGAGCTCTGGAAACACCATATATTTT.

This CDR3 reads CASSPSGGAHEQFF. The CDR3 DNA follows: TGTGCCAGCAGCCCTAGCGGGGGGGCCCATGAGCAGTTCTTC. The chain links TRBV7-2 to TRBJ2-1; 12 nucleotides align to TRBD2. V lost 5 bases, J lost 8 bases, and 4 bases stayed unmatched. The CDR3 covers 14 residues. Germline CDR1 reads SGHTA; CDR2 reads FQGNSA.

This chain uses TRBV20-1 with TRBJ1-1, with D possibly matching TRBD1 (6 bases). The CDR3 consists of 13 residues. The V gene lost 3 bases and the J gene lost 7 bases, with 15 bases spanning the gap. Germline assignment: CDR1 DFQATT and CDR2 SNEGSKA (reference sequence). CDR3 sequence reads: CSASGQPLVEAFF. CDR3 nucleotides: TGCAGTGCTAGTGGACAGCCGTTGGTTGAAGCTTTCTTT.

In the case of this clone: The same CDR3 arises from other DNA sequences in this sample as well. This sequence joins TRBV7-2 and TRBJ2-1, with 7 bases identical to TRBD2. Germline-derived CDR1 and CDR2 are SGHTA and FQGNSA. This CDR3 spans 16 amino acids. J lost 0 bases, V lost 1 base, and 3 bases had no gene match. In DNA form, the CDR3 reads TGTGCCAGCAGCTTAGTGGGGGGGGGCTCCTACAATGAGCAGTTCTTC. Amino acids: CASSLVGGGSYNEQFF.

This rearrangement joins TRBV7-2 to TRBJ2-7, with 9 bases matching TRBD1. The trim removed 0 bases at V and 0 bases at J, leaving 0 bases unmatched. CDR1 is SGHTA and CDR2 is FQGNSA in the germline V gene. This CDR3 comprises 15 residues. CDR3 DNA: TGTGCCAGCAGCTTAGCGACAGGGGGCTCCTACGAGCAGTACTTC. Amino acid sequence: CASSLATGGSYEQYF.